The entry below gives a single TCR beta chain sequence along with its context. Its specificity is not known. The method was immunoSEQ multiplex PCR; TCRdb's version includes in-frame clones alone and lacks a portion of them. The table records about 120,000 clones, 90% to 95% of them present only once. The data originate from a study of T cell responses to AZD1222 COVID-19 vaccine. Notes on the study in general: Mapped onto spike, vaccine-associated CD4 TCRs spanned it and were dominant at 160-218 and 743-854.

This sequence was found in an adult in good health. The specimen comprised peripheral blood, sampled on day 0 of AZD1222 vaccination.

The CDR3 reads CASSTPPRGRAGELFF. The CDR3 bases are TGTGCCAGTAGTACCCCCCCGAGGGGGAGGGCCGGGGAGCTGTTTTTT. The V call is TRBV19, the J call TRBJ2-2; D may be TRBD2 (7 bases). V was cut by 4 bases and J by 6 bases, with 18 bases left in between. Germline CDR1 is LNHDA and CDR2 is SQIVND (reference sequence). The CDR3 extends over 16 amino acids. Combining the CDR3 with reference TRBV19 and TRBJ2-2 gives the whole variable domain DGGITQSPKYLFRKEGQNVTLSCEQNLNHDAMYWYRQDPGQGLRLIYYSQIVNDFQKGDIAEGYSVSREKKESFPLTVTSAQKNPTAFYLCASSTPPRGRAGELFFGEGSRLTVL.